This TCR beta chain is from a study of T cells in Graves' hyperthyroidism and ophthalmopathy. Each diagnosis was grounded in clinical symptoms, serum thyroxine and TRAb, thyroid ultrasound, and orbital computed tomography. Template material for amplifying TCR beta CDR3 regions consisted of RNA transcripts. During a first-round RT-PCR of the TCR CDR3, the HTBI primer set was used. TCRdb redid the calling of the multiplex PCR reads with MiXCR, one entry per CDR3 protein. The sample includes roughly 500,000 distinct CDR3 sequences, about 15% of them seen just once. In its sample, this clonotype was seen many times. V lost 0 bases and J 7 bases, leaving 13 bases between the germline ends. In germline, CDR1 is DFQATT, CDR2 SNEGSKA (reference sequence). This CDR3 has 14 amino acids.

The sequencing input was blood. The gene calls are TRBV20-1 and TRBJ1-3; a possible D gene is TRBD1 (5 bases). The clonotype was recovered from a woman between 25 and 40 years old with Graves' hyperthyroidism that later progressed to Graves' ophthalmopathy. Here the CDR3 DNA reads TGCAGTGCTAGAGATTGGGGCAATCGGAACACCATATATTTT. This encodes CSARDWGNRNTIYF.